The sequence of this TCR beta chain was determined in a study of healthy donors' naive CD4 and CD8 T cells. The CDR3 has 12 residues. Starting from 500 ng of total RNA, TCR libraries were made with linear amplification. TCRdb re-called the reads with MiXCR, one entry per CDR3 protein. The sample carries 150,000 to 200,000 distinct CDR3 sequences, 65% to 80% recorded once. This clonotype was obtained from a pool of human donors in good health; the sample pools cells from several healthy donors. The chain carries TRBV21-1 and TRBJ2-7; the table names TRBD1, a call not compared with the DNA. TRBV21-1 is annotated as a pseudogene. The source material was naive CD4+ and CD8+ T cells sorted from blood, pooled from several donors. Written as DNA, the CDR3 is TGTGCCAGCAGCAAAATGGGGGCCGAGCAGTACTTC. It specifies CASSKMGAEQYF.